Shown below are 29 T cell receptor beta chains from a single sample sequenced in a study of T cell repertoires in cytomegalovirus infection. Their cognate antigens are unknown. TCRdb fed the reads into MiXCR, producing one record per CDR3 protein. The sample holds about half a million distinct CDR3 sequences; 33% are singletons and the top ten take about 17%. The input for sequencing was cultured PBMCs, taken from culture after CMV antigen stimulation. Receptor source: a human donor in good health (CMV status not recorded). Some clones in this sample may be carry-over from other donors' samples.

The rearrangement links TRBV18 to TRBJ2-1; D might be TRBD1 (5 bases). The CDR3 runs 13 residues. V lost 5 bases, J lost 3 bases, and 8 bases lay in between. Germline V gives CDR1 KGHSH, CDR2 LQKENI. CDR3 in DNA: TGTGCCAGCTCAGGCGACAGCTACAATGAGCAGTTCTTC. Protein product: CASSGDSYNEQFF.

This chain links TRBV11-2 with TRBJ2-7, with D possibly being TRBD1 or TRBD2 (5 bases each). The CDR3 has 14 residues. The V gene's germline CDR1 is SGHAT and CDR2 FQNNGV. V gave up 4 bases and J gave up 2 bases, with 12 bases separating them. In DNA, the CDR3 is TGTGCCAGCAGCTCGGGACCGGGCCCCTACGAGCAGTACGTC. As protein: CASSSGPGPYEQYV.

There are a few counts of this clonotype. The gene calls are TRBV4-1 and TRBJ1-1; 10 bases are a match to TRBD1. The CDR3 runs 15 residues. Looked up from germline, CDR1 is MGHRA and CDR2 is YSYEKL. The V and J ends lost 4 bases and 4 bases, in that order; junction bases with no gene match: 6. The CDR3 loop reads CASSPTGTGATEAFF. DNA for the CDR3: TGCGCCAGCAGCCCTACCGGGACAGGGGCCACTGAAGCTTTCTTT.

As concerns this clonotype: The CDR3 end shows no conserved phenylalanine or tryptophan, and so a read error is likely. This chain links TRBV12-3 or TRBV12-4 with TRBJ1-2; D is uncertain. V was pared by 4 bases and J by 4 bases, with 10 bases between. The CDR3 totals 13 residues. The CDR3 here is CASSYGRSYGYTI. As DNA, the CDR3 is TGTGCCAGCAGTTATGGGCGGAGCTATGGCTACACCATC.

This clonotype was recorded a few times. The chain uses TRBV2 and TRBJ1-5; TRBD1 is a possible D gene (5 bases). Germline V lookup: CDR1 SNHLY, CDR2 FYNNEI. V gave up 4 bases and J gave up 1 base, with 14 bases separating them. CDR3 length: 16 residues. The CDR3 spells CASSGGNFGSNQPQHF. The CDR3 DNA follows: TGTGCCAGCAGTGGGGGGAATTTCGGGAGCAATCAGCCCCAGCATTTT. Together with reference TRBV2 and TRBJ1-5, the CDR3 gives the full variable domain: EPEVTQTPSHQVTQMGQEVILRCVPISNHLYFYWYRQILGQKVEFLVSFYNNEISEKSEIFDDQFSVERPDGSNFTLKIRSTKLEDSAMYFCASSGGNFGSNQPQHFGDGTRLSIL.

Turning to this clonotype: The junction does not match germline at one end; this may be a read error. The chain recombines TRBV5-1 with TRBJ2-1; TRBD1 matches at 7 bases. Germline CDR1 is SGHRS and CDR2 is YFSETQ. The CDR3 spans 15 residues. For the CDR3, the DNA is TGCGCCAGCAGCACCGACAGGGTCTCCTTCAATGAGCAGTTCTTC. Protein: CASSTDRVSFNEQFF. The full variable domain, its missing parts supplied by reference TRBV5-1 and TRBJ2-1, is KAGVTQTPRYLIKTRGQQVTLSCSPISGHRSVSWYQQTPGQGLQFLFEYFSETQRNKGNFPGRFSGRQFSNSRSEMNVSTLELGDSALYLCASSTDRVSFNEQFFGPGTRLTVL.

The gene calls are TRBV10-1 and TRBJ1-2, with 7 bases fitting TRBD1. Germline-derived CDR1 and CDR2 are WNHNN and SYGVQD (reference sequence). This CDR3 comprises 14 residues. J gave up 6 bases and V 11 bases, and 15 bases lay outside the gene matches. Here the CDR3 reads CAGERDSEVHGYTF. CDR3 nucleotides: TGCGCCGGGGAAAGGGACAGCGAAGTCCATGGCTACACCTTC.

This clonotype was counted many times. The CDR3 bases are TGTGCCAGCACCCATTATGGGCTAGTCGACTATGAGCAGTTCTTC. Amino acids: CASTHYGLVDYEQFF. The gene calls are TRBV6-2 or TRBV6-3 and TRBJ2-1; D is ambiguous. V lost 7 bases and J lost 8, with 21 bases in between. Germline V gene lookup returns CDR1 MNHEY and CDR2 SVGEGT. The CDR3 sequence is 15 residues long.

The rearrangement joins TRBV6-1 to TRBJ2-7, with 9 bases matching TRBD1. CDR1 and CDR2 (germline): MNHNS, SASEGT. The CDR3 has 14 amino acids. Trimming removed 6 bases from V and 2 bases from J; junction bases left unmatched: 5. CDR3 coding DNA: TGTGCCAGCAGCCCGACAGGGGGGACCTACGAGCAGTACGTC. It codes for CASSPTGGTYEQYV.

This clonotype was found once. The chain has TRBV28 and TRBJ1-4; a possible D gene is TRBD1 (6 bases). V dropped 6 bases and J dropped 7 bases, with 15 bases sitting between them. The germline V gene encodes CDR1 MDHEN and CDR2 SYDVKM. CDR3 length: 14 amino acids. In DNA form, the CDR3 reads TGTGCCAGCAGCGGGGGACACCCCAGTGAAAAACTGTTTTTT. Its translation: CASSGGHPSEKLFF.

The chain couples TRBV11-2 to TRBJ2-3, with 10 bases lining up with TRBD2. The CDR3 totals 16 residues. V shed 1 base, J shed 4 bases, and the junction held 5 bases outside the gene matches. Germline CDR1 reads SGHAT; CDR2 reads FQNNGV. CDR3 DNA: TGTGCCAGCAGCTTAGGGCTAGCGGGAGTAGCAGATACGCAGTATTTT. It encodes CASSLGLAGVADTQYF.

The table lists this clonotype with a few counts. The genes are TRBV7-2 and TRBJ1-1; TRBD1 might be the D (5 bases). Germline loops: CDR1 SGHTA, CDR2 FQGNSA. The CDR3 has 14 residues. Deletions cut 4 bases from V and 4 bases from J, with 13 bases between. This CDR3 reads CASSSRERSTEAFF. The CDR3 bases are TGTGCCAGCAGCTCCAGGGAAAGAAGCACTGAAGCTTTCTTT.

This chain joins TRBV19 and TRBJ2-3; 10 positions agree with TRBD1. This CDR3 contains 15 residues. Germline CDR1 reads LNHDA; CDR2 reads SQIVND (reference sequence). J gave up 3 bases and V 9 bases, and 9 bases lay outside the gene matches. The CDR3 DNA sequence: TGTGCCAGCAGACGCGGGGGACAGGGGACAGATACGCAGTATTTT. This codes for CASRRGGQGTDTQYF. Supplemented by reference TRBV19 and TRBJ2-3, the full variable domain reads DGGITQSPKYLFRKEGQNVTLSCEQNLNHDAMYWYRQDPGQGLRLIYYSQIVNDFQKGDIAEGYSVSREKKESFPLTVTSAQKNPTAFYLCASRRGGQGTDTQYFGPGTRLTVL.

This clonotype was picked up a small number of times. The chain is built from TRBV27 and TRBJ2-2, with 14 bases fitting TRBD2. The CDR3 covers 19 residues. Germline CDR1 reads MNHEY; CDR2 reads SMNVEV (reference sequence). After removal of 4 bases from V and 2 bases from J, the junction contained 9 bases not matched to a gene. Written as DNA, the CDR3 is TGTGCCAGCAGTTACCTAGGACTAGCGGGAGGAACCAACACCGGGGAGCTGTTTTTT. Encoded protein: CASSYLGLAGGTNTGELFF.

The chain couples TRBV20-1 to TRBJ1-5; D remains ambiguous. Germline V gene data show CDR1 as DFQATT and CDR2 as SNEGSKA (reference sequence). CDR3 length equals 15 residues. The V end lost 0 bases, the J end lost 5 bases, and 14 bases lay between the germline ends. CDR3 DNA sequence: TGCAGTGCTAGAGATTATCGGGGTATTCATCAGCCCCAGCATTTT. It is translated as CSARDYRGIHQPQHF.

The chain uses TRBV19 and TRBJ1-2; D is possibly TRBD1 (5 bases). V lost 3 bases and J lost 4, with 9 bases in between. Germline V lookup: CDR1 LNHDA, CDR2 SQIVND (reference sequence). This CDR3 has 13 residues. The CDR3 DNA reads TGTGCCAGTAGTATGACAGATGTCTATGGCTACACCTTC. This sequence encodes CASSMTDVYGYTF.

Only a few counts were recorded for this clonotype. The genes are TRBV20-1 and TRBJ2-3; 8 bases fit TRBD1. This CDR3 contains 15 residues. J gave up 2 bases and V 0 bases, and 4 bases lay outside the gene matches. Looked up from germline, CDR1 is DFQATT and CDR2 is SNEGSKA (reference sequence). The CDR3 region is CSARDTGGPTDTQYF. Written as DNA, the CDR3 is TGCAGTGCTAGAGATACAGGGGGACCCACAGATACGCAGTATTTT.

The table lists this clonotype with a few counts. The rearrangement uses TRBV28 and TRBJ2-5, with 9 bases fitting TRBD1. V was clipped by 8 bases and J by 5 bases; unmatched bases: 18. Germline V gene data show CDR1 as MDHEN and CDR2 as SYDVKM. This CDR3 region has 17 residues. The CDR3 loop reads CASGPDRGSAGLETQYF. The CDR3 DNA follows: TGTGCCAGCGGGCCGGACAGGGGTTCGGCGGGATTGGAGACCCAGTACTTC.

The CDR3 protein is CASSMVGVQETQYF. For the CDR3, the DNA is TGTGCCAGTAGTATGGTCGGGGTACAAGAGACCCAGTACTTC. The V gene is TRBV19, the J gene TRBJ2-5; possible D gene TRBD2, 5 bases. Germline CDR1 is LNHDA and CDR2 is SQIVND (reference sequence). Trimming removed 3 bases from V and 2 bases from J, with 10 bases in between. The CDR3 is 14 amino acids.

This clonotype was seen only a few times. The J gene is TRBJ2-5, the V gene TRBV7-6, with D tentatively TRBD1 or TRBD2 (5 bases each). This CDR3 spans 15 amino acids. Germline V gene lookup returns CDR1 SGHVS and CDR2 FNYEAQ. With 6 bases removed from V and 7 bases from J, the gap between germline ends came to 21 bases. The CDR3 coding sequence is TGTGCCAGCAGGTTGAGGGACGGTGCAAGATGGACCCAGTACTTC. Translating it yields CASRLRDGARWTQYF.

The chain links TRBV11-3 to TRBJ2-3, with 10 bases lining up with TRBD2. The V and J ends lost 1 base and 2 bases, in that order; junction bases with no gene match: 3. The CDR3 spans 16 residues. From germline, CDR1 is SGHNT and CDR2 YENEEA. The chain's CDR3 is CASSLVLAGYTDTQYF. CDR3 DNA: TGTGCCAGCAGCTTAGTACTAGCGGGATACACAGATACGCAGTATTTT. The full variable domain, rest sourced from reference TRBV11-3 and TRBJ2-3, is EAGVVQSPRYKIIEKKQPVAFWCNPISGHNTLYWYLQNLGQGPELLIRYENEEAVDDSQLPKDRFSAERLKGVDSTLKIQPAELGDSAVYLCASSLVLAGYTDTQYFGPGTRLTVL.

Many counts were recorded for this clonotype. This chain connects TRBV7-6 to TRBJ1-2, with D unresolved. V shed 5 bases and J shed 0 bases, with 13 bases lying between them. CDR3 length: 15 residues. The V gene's germline CDR1 is SGHVS and CDR2 FNYEAQ. The DNA of the CDR3 is TGTGCCAGCAGCCCGAAGGCATACGCTAACTATGGCTACACCTTC. It specifies CASSPKAYANYGYTF.

The V call is TRBV19, the J call TRBJ2-5; D ambiguous. V dropped 6 bases and J dropped 2 bases, with 16 bases sitting between them. The CDR3 has 15 residues. The germline CDR1 and CDR2 sequences are LNHDA and SQIVND (reference sequence). The CDR3 reads CASSTGFGSQETQYF. DNA of the CDR3: TGTGCCAGTAGCACCGGGTTTGGCAGTCAAGAGACCCAGTACTTC.

This clonotype came up many times. The J gene is TRBJ2-5, the V gene TRBV5-1; no clear D. Germline CDR1 and CDR2: SGHRS and YFSETQ. The germline V and J ends were trimmed by 1 base and 3 bases, with 13 bases remaining between them. The CDR3 has 15 residues. The CDR3, as DNA: TGCGCCAGCAGCTTGTCGTGGGGATTTAAAGAGACCCAGTACTTC. It encodes CASSLSWGFKETQYF.

This clonotype was seen a handful of times. The chain couples TRBV19 to TRBJ2-3; D uncertain. V was trimmed by 6 bases and J by 1 base, leaving 11 bases between them. Germline CDR1 reads LNHDA; CDR2 reads SQIVND (reference sequence). This CDR3 has 14 residues. The CDR3 region has the DNA TGTGCCAGTAGAGGGCCTCTAGGCACAGATACGCAGTATTTT. This encodes CASRGPLGTDTQYF.

There are many counts of this clonotype. V gene TRBV10-3 combines with J gene TRBJ2-7, with 11 bases identical to TRBD1. The germline CDR1 and CDR2 sequences are ENHRY and SYGVKD. The CDR3 contains 15 residues. Trimming took 6 bases from V and 1 from J; bases not matched to a gene: 5. The DNA of the CDR3 is TGTGCCATCAGAGCCGGGACAGGGGGATCCTACGAGCAGTACTTC. Its translation: CAIRAGTGGSYEQYF.

This clonotype was found a few times. The chain joins TRBV27 to TRBJ2-1, with D possibly being TRBD1 or TRBD2 (5 bases each). The CDR3 runs 16 residues. Trimming removed 5 bases at V and 8 bases at J, with 22 bases between. The germline V gene encodes CDR1 MNHEY and CDR2 SMNVEV (reference sequence). Written as DNA, the CDR3 is TGTGCCAGCAGTAAAATCGGGACGGTCGGGCCCGATGAGCAGTTCTTC. Its translation: CASSKIGTVGPDEQFF.

This clonotype was seen ten or more times. The rearrangement uses TRBV7-2 and TRBJ2-1, with 8 bases that match TRBD2. Germline V gene sequence: CDR1 SGHTA, CDR2 FQGNSA. J gave up 3 bases and V 5 bases, and 12 bases lay outside the gene matches. The CDR3 covers 17 residues. Here the CDR3 DNA reads TGTGCCAGCAGCCTCGATTCAGGCAGCGGGGGCTACAATGAGCAGTTCTTC. Residues: CASSLDSGSGGYNEQFF.

J is TRBJ2-1 and V is TRBV11-3; 7 bases agree with TRBD1. The CDR3 contains 15 residues. CDR1 is SGHNT and CDR2 is YENEEA in the germline V gene. Unmatched junction bases numbered 5, after V lost 4 bases and J lost 2 bases. The DNA for the CDR3 is TGTGCCAGCAGCTCCGACAGGGACCCCTACAATGAGCAGTTCTTC. This encodes CASSSDRDPYNEQFF.